These 11 T cell receptor beta chains originate from one sample sequenced in a study of blood T cell repertoires in COVID-19. Clones were read by immunoSEQ multiplex PCR, and TCRdb kept only the in-frame ones, dropping some. The repertoire holds some 100,000 clones, with roughly nine tenths as singletons. The sample consisted of peripheral blood. The receptors were gathered from a woman older than 75 with active COVID-19.

The chain carries TRBV5-1 and TRBJ2-7, with TRBD1 matching 7 bases. Germline V gene lookup returns CDR1 SGHRS and CDR2 YFSETQ. This CDR3 region has 15 residues. Trimming removed 0 bases from V and 0 bases from J; junction bases left unmatched: 3. CDR3 nucleotide sequence: TGCGCCAGCAGCTTGGCGGGACAGCCCTCCTACGAGCAGTACTTC. Its translation: CASSLAGQPSYEQYF.

Only one count was recorded for this clone. The chain couples TRBV21-1 to TRBJ2-3; the table's TRBD1 call for D was not verified on the DNA. TRBV21-1 is tagged as a pseudogene. The CDR3 length is 12 residues. DNA for the CDR3: TGTGCCAGCAGGAACAGGGGGTATACGCAGTATTTT. It is translated as CASRNRGYTQYF.

The chain couples TRBV27 to TRBJ2-3; D remains unclear. Germline assignment: CDR1 MNHEY and CDR2 SMNVEV (reference sequence). This CDR3 has 11 amino acids. Trimming stripped 4 bases from V and 5 bases from J, with 4 bases between. The CDR3 bases are TGTGCCAGCAGTTACAGAGATACGCAGTATTTT. It is translated as CASSYRDTQYF.

The V call is TRBV19, the J call TRBJ1-1, with unresolved D. The germline gives CDR1 LNHDA, CDR2 SQIVND (reference sequence). This CDR3 region has 16 residues. With 0 bases removed from V and 1 base from J, the gap between germline ends came to 12 bases. CDR3 nucleotide sequence: TGTGCCAGTAGTATAGATAGGCAACAGAAGAACACTGAAGCTTTCTTT. As protein: CASSIDRQQKNTEAFF. Combining the CDR3 with reference TRBV19 and TRBJ1-1 gives the whole variable domain DGGITQSPKYLFRKEGQNVTLSCEQNLNHDAMYWYRQDPGQGLRLIYYSQIVNDFQKGDIAEGYSVSREKKESFPLTVTSAQKNPTAFYLCASSIDRQQKNTEAFFGQGTRLTVV.

V usage is TRBV9 and J usage is TRBJ1-5; no firm D call. Germline V lookup: CDR1 SGDLS, CDR2 YYNGEE. CDR3 length: 14 amino acids. Between the trimmed V and J ends, which lost 0 bases and 1 base, there was a span of 5 bases. The CDR3 sequence is CASSVGGSNQPQHF. For the CDR3, the DNA is TGTGCCAGCAGCGTAGGAGGCAGCAATCAGCCCCAGCATTTT.

The chain recombines TRBV6-5 with TRBJ2-2, with a possible D match to TRBD2 (6 bases). The V and J ends lost 6 bases and 4 bases respectively, with 9 bases between them. The CDR3 runs 13 residues. Germline V gene sequence: CDR1 MNHEY, CDR2 SVGAGI. In nucleotides, the CDR3 is TGTGCCAGCAGGAAGACTAGCACCGGGGAGCTGTTTTTT. As protein: CASRKTSTGELFF.

The CDR3 region is CASTLQGRTSGTYNEQFF. CDR3 sequence (DNA): TGCGCCAGCACCCTCCAAGGTAGAACTAGCGGGACCTACAATGAGCAGTTCTTC. The gene calls are TRBV4-1 and TRBJ2-1; 10 bases match TRBD2. V lost 7 bases, J lost 2 bases, and 14 bases stayed unmatched. The CDR3 runs 18 residues. Germline loops: CDR1 MGHRA, CDR2 YSYEKL.

V usage is TRBV5-8 and J usage is TRBJ2-7; D unclear. V lost 1 base and J 0 bases, leaving 5 bases between the germline ends. The CDR3 consists of 13 residues. Per germline, CDR1 SGHTS and CDR2 YDEGEE. The CDR3 region is CASSLRVSYEQYF. The CDR3 nucleotides are TGTGCCAGCAGCTTGCGGGTCTCCTACGAGCAGTACTTC.

V is TRBV15 and J is TRBJ1-2; D possibly corresponds to TRBD1 (5 bases). Germline-derived CDR1 and CDR2 are LNHNV and YYDKDF (reference sequence). The CDR3 is made up of 20 amino acids. V shed 0 bases and J shed 4 bases, with 27 bases lying between them. The CDR3 loop reads CATSRDIIDPPTGRIYGYTF. The CDR3 DNA reads TGTGCCACCAGCAGAGATATAATTGATCCCCCCACAGGCCGAATCTATGGCTACACCTTC.

The chain carries TRBV29-1 and TRBJ2-3; TRBD2 might be the D (6 bases). The V and J ends lost 4 bases and 2 bases respectively, with 10 bases between them. The CDR3 is 13 residues long. The germline V gene has CDR1 SQVTM and CDR2 ANQGSEA. CDR3 nucleotides: TGCAGCGTTGGACTAGTGATCACAGATACGCAGTATTTT. This translates into CSVGLVITDTQYF.

The V gene is TRBV27, the J gene TRBJ2-7; D ambiguous. Germline CDR1 and CDR2: MNHEY and SMNVEV (reference sequence). This CDR3 region has 13 residues. V gave up 1 base and J gave up 3 bases, with 7 bases separating them. CDR3 sequence reads: CASSLLSNYEQYF. The CDR3 nucleotides read TGTGCCAGCAGTTTATTGAGCAACTACGAGCAGTACTTC.